What follows are 21 T cell receptor beta chains derived from one specimen sequenced in a study of CD8+CD57+ T cells in acquired aplastic anemia (dated by TCRdb to 2016 to 2019). Flow cytometry had shown CD8+CD57+ cell expansion in the patients selected for sequencing. Sequenced using an Illumina HiSeq 2000. Genomic DNA was used as template for profiling of TCR beta VDJ combinations and CDR3 sequences. TCRdb's own reprocessing of the public reads used fastp at Q25 and MiXCR and kept productive beta chains. Rows with a matching CDR3 protein are joined into one entry that keeps the most common DNA and genes. This sample holds roughly 260,000 distinct CDR3 sequences; 40% to 50% were observed only once. The ten largest make up about 7.8% of the sample. Sequencing was done on a sample of sorted CD4+, CD8+, or CD8+CD57+ T cells (not recorded which) from PBMCs. The receptor set was obtained from a human donor with aplastic anemia.

This clonotype appeared many times. The chain joins TRBV7-9 to TRBJ1-2; D possibly corresponds to TRBD1 (5 bases). V lost 2 bases and J lost 5, with 18 bases in between. The germline CDR1 and CDR2 sequences are SEHNR and FQNEAQ (reference sequence). This CDR3 has 16 residues. CDR3: CASSLPSGPDSYGYTF. The CDR3 nucleotides are TGTGCCAGCAGCTTACCATCGGGACCTGACTCTTATGGCTACACCTTC.

In its sample, this clonotype was seen many times. The chain recombines TRBV27 with TRBJ1-6; D gene uncertain. V dropped 4 bases and J dropped 0 bases, with 7 bases sitting between them. The CDR3 extends over 15 amino acids. In germline, CDR1 is MNHEY, CDR2 SMNVEV (reference sequence). The CDR3 DNA sequence: TGTGCCAGCAGTTATCTGGGCTCCTATAATTCACCCCTCCACTTT. It is translated as CASSYLGSYNSPLHF.

This clonotype was recorded many times. V and J are TRBV2 and TRBJ1-2; TRBD1 matches at 7 bases. Germline loops: CDR1 SNHLY, CDR2 FYNNEI. The CDR3 has 17 residues. With 6 bases clipped from V and 2 bases from J, the junction kept 15 bases outside the gene matches. The CDR3 sequence is CASSEVDRVSSNYGYTF. DNA of the CDR3: TGTGCCAGCAGCGAGGTAGACAGGGTTAGTAGCAACTATGGCTACACCTTC.

This clonotype was seen at least ten times. This chain connects TRBV9 to TRBJ2-3; D possibly corresponds to TRBD1 (6 bases). The CDR3 is made up of 15 amino acids. Trimming took 7 bases from V and 4 from J, leaving 19 bases between them. CDR1 and CDR2 from the germline V gene are SGDLS and YYNGEE. The CDR3 reads CASREGDRVADTQYF. The CDR3 nucleotides are TGTGCCAGCCGAGAGGGGGACCGAGTGGCAGATACGCAGTATTTT.

This clonotype was found many times. The chain employs TRBV7-6 and TRBJ2-1; 9 bases line up with TRBD2. CDR3 length: 15 residues. CDR1 and CDR2 from the germline V gene are SGHVS and FNYEAQ. With 4 bases clipped from V and 7 bases from J, the junction kept 8 bases outside the gene matches. The CDR3 sequence: CASSSTSGGQNEQFF. CDR3 in DNA: TGTGCCAGCAGCTCGACTAGCGGAGGGCAGAATGAGCAGTTCTTC.

This chain links TRBV4-1 with TRBJ2-5; D unresolved. V dropped 1 base and J dropped 2 bases, with 17 bases sitting between them. From germline, CDR1 is MGHRA and CDR2 YSYEKL. The CDR3 covers 17 residues. The CDR3 DNA follows: TGCGCCAGCAGCCAAGGGTTGCGAGTTGCGGATCAAGAGACCCAGTACTTC. It specifies CASSQGLRVADQETQYF.

V usage is TRBV15 and J usage is TRBJ1-2, with 7 bases identical to TRBD1. V shed 0 bases, J shed 0 bases, and the junction held 10 bases outside the gene matches. The CDR3 contains 18 residues. Germline-derived CDR1 and CDR2 are LNHNV and YYDKDF (reference sequence). The CDR3 sequence: CATSRDAGQPSTNYGYTF. The CDR3, as DNA: TGTGCCACCAGCAGAGATGCGGGACAGCCTTCTACTAACTATGGCTACACCTTC. The full variable domain, its missing parts supplied by reference TRBV15 and TRBJ1-2, is DAMVIQNPRYQVTQFGKPVTLSCSQTLNHNVMYWYQQKSSQAPKLLFHYYDKDFNNEADTPDNFQSRRPNTSFCFLDIRSPGLGDTAMYLCATSRDAGQPSTNYGYTFGSGTRLTVV.

This clonotype was seen repeatedly, ten times or more. This sequence joins TRBV20-1 and TRBJ2-1, with 7 positions matching TRBD1. V was clipped by 1 base and J by 9 bases; unmatched bases: 9. The CDR3 contains 14 residues. CDR1 and CDR2 from the germline V gene are DFQATT and SNEGSKA (reference sequence). CDR3: CSARGSGQLAEQFF. CDR3 in DNA: TGCAGTGCTAGAGGATCGGGACAGTTGGCTGAGCAGTTCTTC.

This clonotype came up a few times. The rearrangement links TRBV27 to TRBJ2-7; D ambiguous. Trimming took 7 bases from V and 4 from J, leaving 17 bases between them. The CDR3 loop spans 14 amino acids. Germline loops: CDR1 MNHEY, CDR2 SMNVEV (reference sequence). CDR3 region: CASTPKGINYEQYF. CDR3 DNA: TGTGCCAGCACCCCGAAGGGCATTAATTACGAGCAGTACTTC.

This CDR3 is CATKLAESSYEQYF. The CDR3 DNA is TGTGCCACTAAACTAGCCGAGAGCTCCTACGAGCAGTACTTC. V gene TRBV7-2 combines with J gene TRBJ2-7, with D possibly matching TRBD2 (6 bases). The V end was cut by 10 bases, the J end by 0 bases, with 16 bases between. Germline values: CDR1 SGHTA, CDR2 FQGNSA. This CDR3 has 14 residues. The full variable domain, rest sourced from reference TRBV7-2 and TRBJ2-7, is GAGVSQSPSNKVTEKGKDVELRCDPISGHTALYWYRQSLGQGLEFLIYFQGNSAPDKSGLPSDRFSAERTGGSVSTLTIQRTQQEDSAVYLCATKLAESSYEQYFGPGTRLTVT.

The chain recombines TRBV20-1 with TRBJ1-1; a weak D match, TRBD1 (5 bases). V lost 5 bases to trimming and J lost 0 bases, with 19 bases between them. The CDR3 has 16 residues. Germline V CDR1 and CDR2: DFQATT, SNEGSKA (reference sequence). The CDR3 loop is CSAWDRDTSMNTEAFF. Here the CDR3 DNA reads TGCAGTGCTTGGGACCGAGACACTTCCATGAACACTGAAGCTTTCTTT.

This clonotype showed up many times. The chain employs TRBV7-6 and TRBJ2-1; 7 bases align to TRBD1. The V gene's germline CDR1 is SGHVS and CDR2 FNYEAQ. CDR3 length: 13 residues. Losses at the gene ends were 6 bases for V and 9 bases for J; bases not matched to a gene: 8. For the CDR3, the DNA is TGTGCCAGCAGGGGGACAGAATCGGGTGAGCAGTTCTTC. Encoded protein: CASRGTESGEQFF.

In this sample, this clonotype turned up many times. The chain joins TRBV4-1 to TRBJ2-7; 10 bases agree with TRBD2. The CDR3 has 15 residues. V shed 1 base and J 3 bases; nucleotides not matched to a gene: 3. The germline V gene encodes CDR1 MGHRA and CDR2 YSYEKL. This CDR3 is CASSQVLAGDYEQYF. CDR3 bases: TGCGCCAGCAGCCAAGTCCTAGCGGGAGACTACGAGCAGTACTTC.

Note on this clonotype: At one end, the junction sequence differs from germline, possibly due to a read error. V gene TRBV7-2 combines with J gene TRBJ2-7; D is possibly TRBD1 or TRBD2 (7 bases each). The CDR3 contains 14 residues. Per the germline V gene, CDR1 is SGHTA and CDR2 is FQGNSA. The CDR3 DNA sequence: TGTGCCAGCAGCCTGACAGACAGGGACTACGTGCAGTACTTC. Amino acids: CASSLTDRDYVQYF.

This clonotype was counted many times. J is TRBJ1-4 and V is TRBV7-9; D unclear. Germline lookup yields CDR1 SEHNR and CDR2 FQNEAQ (reference sequence). The CDR3 has 14 amino acids. Trimming cost V 4 bases and J 6 bases, with 12 bases left between them. The CDR3 coding sequence is TGTGCCAGCAGCTCGGAATCTAGATATGAAAAACTGTTTTTT. Protein sequence: CASSSESRYEKLFF.

Comment on this clonotype: The CDR3 does not end in the conserved phenylalanine or tryptophan, so this is likely a read error. The J gene is TRBJ2-5, the V gene TRBV7-8; no firm D call. The CDR3 loop spans 16 amino acids. Looked up from germline, CDR1 is SGHVS and CDR2 is FQNEAQ. As DNA, the CDR3 is TGCGCCAGCAGCCAAGATCGGATAGGTACACAAGAGACCCAGTACTCC. Protein: CASSQDRIGTQETQYS.

The chain carries TRBV30 and TRBJ2-5, with D perhaps being TRBD1 or TRBD2 (6 bases each). Looked up from germline, CDR1 is GTSNPN and CDR2 is SVGIG (reference sequence). This CDR3 is built from 17 residues. V was shortened by 3 bases and J by 5 bases, with 25 bases between the two germline ends. Here the CDR3 reads CAWSPPTGTGPRETQYF. Here the CDR3 DNA reads TGTGCCTGGAGCCCGCCTACAGGGACTGGTCCTCGGGAGACCCAGTACTTC.

V usage is TRBV7-9 and J usage is TRBJ1-2; TRBD1 aligns across 7 bases. The CDR3 has 16 amino acids. Germline values: CDR1 SEHNR, CDR2 FQNEAQ (reference sequence). After removal of 5 bases from V and 4 bases from J, the junction contained 13 bases not matched to a gene. CDR3 residues: CASSPRDSQSFYGYTF. CDR3 bases: TGTGCCAGCAGCCCCAGGGACAGTCAGAGTTTCTATGGCTACACCTTC.

The chain is built from TRBV29-1 and TRBJ2-1, with 8 bases fitting TRBD1. Per germline, CDR1 SQVTM and CDR2 ANQGSEA. This CDR3 region has 15 residues. V lost 5 bases and J lost 5; bases outside the gene matches: 11. CDR3 in amino acids: CSVPSDRVQDNEQFF. The CDR3 DNA follows: TGCAGCGTTCCCTCGGACAGGGTCCAAGACAATGAGCAGTTCTTC.

The chain has TRBV7-9 and TRBJ2-1, with D maybe TRBD2 (5 bases). V was trimmed by 5 bases and J by 8 bases, leaving 16 bases between them. The CDR3 totals 14 residues. Germline V gives CDR1 SEHNR, CDR2 FQNEAQ (reference sequence). The CDR3 DNA reads as TGTGCCAGCAGCCGCGGACTCTCCTGGGATGAGCAGTTCTTC. Residues: CASSRGLSWDEQFF.

The genes are TRBV10-3 and TRBJ1-6, with TRBD1 as a possible D gene (5 bases). Germline CDR1 is ENHRY and CDR2 is SYGVKD. V lost 4 bases to trimming and J lost 10 bases, with 8 bases between them. The CDR3 is 12 amino acids. Written as DNA, the CDR3 is TGTGCCATCAGTGGGGGGAACTCACCCCTCCACTTT. This codes for CAISGGNSPLHF.